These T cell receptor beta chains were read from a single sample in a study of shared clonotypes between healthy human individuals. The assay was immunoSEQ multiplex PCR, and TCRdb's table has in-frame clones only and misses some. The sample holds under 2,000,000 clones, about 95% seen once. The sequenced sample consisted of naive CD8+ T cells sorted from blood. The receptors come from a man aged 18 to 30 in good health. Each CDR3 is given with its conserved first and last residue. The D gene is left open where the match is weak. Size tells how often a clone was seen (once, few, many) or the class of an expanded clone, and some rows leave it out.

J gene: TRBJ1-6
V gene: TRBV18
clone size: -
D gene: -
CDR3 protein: CASSLPRGGSNSPLHF
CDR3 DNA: TGTGCCAGCTCACTCCCCCGGGGGGGAAGCAATTCACCCCTCCACTTT

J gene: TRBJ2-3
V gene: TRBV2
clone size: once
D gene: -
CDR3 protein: CASSDGPHYGTDTQYF
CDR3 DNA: TGTGCCAGCAGTGACGGACCCCACTATGGCACAGATACGCAGTATTTT

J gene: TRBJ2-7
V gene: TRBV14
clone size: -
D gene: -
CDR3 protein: CASSQDLGANYEQYF
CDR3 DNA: TGTGCCAGCAGCCAAGATCTGGGGGCTAATTACGAGCAGTACTTC

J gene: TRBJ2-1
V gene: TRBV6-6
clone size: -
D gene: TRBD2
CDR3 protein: CASSLGTMKADEQFF
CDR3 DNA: TGTGCCAGCAGTTTGGGGACTATGAAGGCAGATGAGCAGTTCTTC

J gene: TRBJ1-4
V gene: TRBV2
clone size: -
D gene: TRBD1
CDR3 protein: CASSGQGETTLF
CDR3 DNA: TGTGCCAGCAGTGGACAGGGGGAAACGACCCTTTTT

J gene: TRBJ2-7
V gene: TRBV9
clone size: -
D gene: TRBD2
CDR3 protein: CASSPSGGAGYEQYF
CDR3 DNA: TGTGCCAGCAGTCCTAGCGGGGGGGCCGGGTACGAGCAGTACTTC

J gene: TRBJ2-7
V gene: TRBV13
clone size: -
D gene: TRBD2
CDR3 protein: CASSHQREGTYEQYF
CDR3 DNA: TGTGCCAGCAGCCACCAGCGGGAGGGAACGTACGAGCAGTACTTC

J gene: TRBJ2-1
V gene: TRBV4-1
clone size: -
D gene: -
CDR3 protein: CASSHAGPPPYNEQFF
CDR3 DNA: TGCGCCAGCAGCCACGCTGGGCCGCCACCTTACAATGAGCAGTTCTTC

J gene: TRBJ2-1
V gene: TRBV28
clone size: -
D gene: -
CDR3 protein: CASSLLEDPRLNYVFF
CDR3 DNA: TGTGCCAGCAGTTTATTGGAGGACCCCAGGCTAAATTACGTTTTCTTC

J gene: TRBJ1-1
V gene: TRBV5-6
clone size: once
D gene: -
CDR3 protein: CASSFSRDTEAFF
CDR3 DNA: TGTGCCAGCAGCTTTTCTAGAGACACTGAAGCTTTCTTT

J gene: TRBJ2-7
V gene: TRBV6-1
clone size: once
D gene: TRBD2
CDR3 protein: CASSEYRLAGGEQYF
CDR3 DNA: TGTGCCAGCAGTGAATACCGACTAGCGGGAGGCGAGCAGTACTTC

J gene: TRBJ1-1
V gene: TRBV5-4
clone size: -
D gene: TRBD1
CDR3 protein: CASSTRTGPNAEAFF
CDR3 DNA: TGTGCCAGCAGCACCCGGACAGGGCCAAACGCTGAAGCTTTCTTT

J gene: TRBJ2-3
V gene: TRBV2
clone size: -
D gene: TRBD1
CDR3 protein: CASSDGTASTDTQYF
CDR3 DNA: TGTGCCAGCAGTGACGGGACAGCCAGCACAGATACGCAGTATTTT

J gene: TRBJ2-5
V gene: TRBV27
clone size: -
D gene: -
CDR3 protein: CASSLGAGEYQETQYF
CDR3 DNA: TGTGCCAGCAGTTTGGGGGCAGGGGAGTACCAAGAGACCCAGTACTTC

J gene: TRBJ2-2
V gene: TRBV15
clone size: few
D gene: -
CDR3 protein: CATSTFTGTGELFF
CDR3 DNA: TGTGCCACCAGCACATTTACAGGGACCGGGGAGCTGTTTTTT

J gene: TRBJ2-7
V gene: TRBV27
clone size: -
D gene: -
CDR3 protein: CASSLGGTYEQYF
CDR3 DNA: TGTGCCAGCAGTTTAGGCGGAACCTACGAGCAGTACTTC

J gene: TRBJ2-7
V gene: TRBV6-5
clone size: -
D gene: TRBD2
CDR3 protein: CASSYSPSGTRNEQYF
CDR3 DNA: TGTGCCAGCAGTTACTCGCCTAGCGGGACGAGAAACGAGCAGTACTTC

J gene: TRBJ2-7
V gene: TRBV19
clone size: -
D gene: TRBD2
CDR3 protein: CASTPGTSGYEQYF
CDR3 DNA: TGTGCCAGTACCCCCGGGACTAGCGGATACGAGCAGTACTTC

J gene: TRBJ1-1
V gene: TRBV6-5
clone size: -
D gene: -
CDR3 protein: CASRGLTEAFF
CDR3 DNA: TGTGCCAGCAGGGGACTTACTGAAGCTTTCTTT

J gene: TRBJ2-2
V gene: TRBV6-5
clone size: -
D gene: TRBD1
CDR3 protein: CASNHQTGVTGELFF
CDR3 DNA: TGTGCCAGCAATCACCAGACAGGGGTCACCGGGGAGCTGTTTTTT

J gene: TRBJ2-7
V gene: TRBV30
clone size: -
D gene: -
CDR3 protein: CAWSVQRGYEQYF
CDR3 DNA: TGTGCCTGGAGTGTACAGCGAGGCTACGAGCAGTACTTC

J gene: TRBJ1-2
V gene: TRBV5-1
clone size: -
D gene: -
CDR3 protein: CASSLTPGGYTF
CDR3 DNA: TGCGCCAGCAGCTTGACCCCCGGGGGCTACACCTTC

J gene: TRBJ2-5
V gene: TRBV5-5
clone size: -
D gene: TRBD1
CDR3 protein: CASSLDLGGEEETQYF
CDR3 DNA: TGTGCCAGCAGCTTGGATCTAGGGGGCGAGGAAGAGACCCAGTACTTC

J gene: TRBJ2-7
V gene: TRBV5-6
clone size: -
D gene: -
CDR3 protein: CASSLEGSGYEQYF
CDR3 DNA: TGTGCCAGCAGCTTGGAGGGTTCGGGCTACGAGCAGTACTTC

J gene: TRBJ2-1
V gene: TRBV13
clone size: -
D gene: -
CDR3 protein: CASSFGLPANEQFF
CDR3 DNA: TGTGCCAGCAGCTTCGGGCTCCCGGCCAATGAGCAGTTCTTC

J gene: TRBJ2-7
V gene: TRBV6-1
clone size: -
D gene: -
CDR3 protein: CASSEGGPESYEQYF
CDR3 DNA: TGTGCCAGCAGTGAAGGAGGCCCAGAATCCTACGAGCAGTACTTC

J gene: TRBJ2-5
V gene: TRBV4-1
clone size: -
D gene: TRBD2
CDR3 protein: CASSQEPGLARETQYF
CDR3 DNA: TGCGCCAGCAGCCAAGAACCGGGACTAGCACGAGAGACCCAGTACTTC

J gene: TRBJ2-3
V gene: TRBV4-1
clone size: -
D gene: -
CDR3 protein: CASGGTAFTDTQYF
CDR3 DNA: TGCGCCAGCGGGGGTACGGCCTTCACAGATACGCAGTATTTT

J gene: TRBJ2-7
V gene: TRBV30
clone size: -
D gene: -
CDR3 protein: CAWRRKPSSYWEQYF
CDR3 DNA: TGTGCCTGGAGGAGGAAACCGTCGTCGTATTGGGAGCAGTACTTC

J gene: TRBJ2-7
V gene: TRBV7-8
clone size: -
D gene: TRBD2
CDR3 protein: CASSRGLAGGWKEQYF
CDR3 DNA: TGTGCCAGCAGCAGGGGACTAGCGGGAGGATGGAAAGAGCAGTACTTC

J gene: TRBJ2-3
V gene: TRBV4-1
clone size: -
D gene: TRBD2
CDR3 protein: CASSQEPASGRSNTQYF
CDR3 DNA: TGCGCCAGCAGCCAAGAACCGGCTAGCGGGAGATCAAATACGCAGTATTTT

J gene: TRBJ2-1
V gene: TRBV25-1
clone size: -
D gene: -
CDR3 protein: CASSVGYNEQFF
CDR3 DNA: TGTGCCAGCAGTGTTGGGTACAATGAGCAGTTCTTC

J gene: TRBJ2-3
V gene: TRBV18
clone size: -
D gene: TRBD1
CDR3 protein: CASSLTGIRTDTQYF
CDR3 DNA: TGTGCCAGCTCGCTGACAGGGATACGCACAGATACGCAGTATTTT

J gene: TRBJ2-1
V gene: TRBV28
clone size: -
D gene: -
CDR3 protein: CASSLFLSGATCNEQFF
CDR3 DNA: TGTGCCAGCAGTTTATTTTTGTCAGGGGCAACCTGCAATGAGCAGTTCTTC

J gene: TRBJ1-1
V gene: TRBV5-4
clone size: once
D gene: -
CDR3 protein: CASSLWADAKAFF
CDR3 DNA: TGTGCCAGCAGCTTGTGGGCTGACGCTAAGGCTTTCTTT

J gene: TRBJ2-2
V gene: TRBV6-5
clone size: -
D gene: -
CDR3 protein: CASMETSAVTGELFF
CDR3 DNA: TGTGCCAGCATGGAAACATCCGCGGTCACCGGGGAGCTGTTTTTT

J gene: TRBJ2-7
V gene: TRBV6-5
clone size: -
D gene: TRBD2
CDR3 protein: CASSRREGEQYF
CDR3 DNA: TGTGCCAGCAGTCGCAGGGAGGGGGAGCAGTACTTC

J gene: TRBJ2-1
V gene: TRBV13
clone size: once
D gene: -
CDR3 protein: CASSLGLGYNEQFF
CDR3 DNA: TGTGCCAGCAGCTTAGGACTAGGCTACAATGAGCAGTTCTTC

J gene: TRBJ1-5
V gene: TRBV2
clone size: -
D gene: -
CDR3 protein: CASSELSNQPQHF
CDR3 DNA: TGTGCCAGCAGTGAGTTGTCAAACCAGCCCCAGCATTTT

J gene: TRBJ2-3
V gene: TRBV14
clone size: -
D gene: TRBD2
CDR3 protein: CASSLGLVPDTQYF
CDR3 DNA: TGTGCCAGCAGCCTCGGACTAGTTCCAGATACGCAGTATTTT

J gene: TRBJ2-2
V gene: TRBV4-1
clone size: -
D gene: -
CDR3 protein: CASSQGGATVDGELFF
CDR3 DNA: TGCGCCAGCAGCCAAGGAGGCGCAACCGTGGACGGGGAGCTGTTTTTT

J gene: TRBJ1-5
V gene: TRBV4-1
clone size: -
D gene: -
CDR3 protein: CASSQSPQQPQHF
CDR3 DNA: TGCGCCAGCAGCCAATCGCCCCAGCAGCCCCAGCATTTT

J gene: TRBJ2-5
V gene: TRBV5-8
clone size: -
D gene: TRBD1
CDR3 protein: CASSLEWDREETQYF
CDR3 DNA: TGTGCCAGCAGCTTGGAATGGGACAGGGAAGAGACCCAGTACTTC

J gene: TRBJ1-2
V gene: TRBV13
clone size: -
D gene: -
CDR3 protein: CASTFRENYGYTF
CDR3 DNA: TGTGCCAGCACCTTCAGGGAGAACTATGGCTACACCTTC

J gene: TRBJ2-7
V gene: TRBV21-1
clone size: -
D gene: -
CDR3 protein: CASSLNVRTVLLQPPTTEQYF
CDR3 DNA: TGTGCCAGCAGCCTCAATGTGCGTACCGTTCTGTTGCAACCCCCTACTACGGAGCAGTACTTC

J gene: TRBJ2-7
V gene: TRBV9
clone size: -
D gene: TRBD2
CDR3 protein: CASSVAAGGGYEQYF
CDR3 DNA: TGTGCCAGCAGCGTAGCGGCGGGAGGAGGGTACGAGCAGTACTTC

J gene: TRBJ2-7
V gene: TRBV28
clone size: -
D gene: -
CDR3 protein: CASSYRASYEQYF
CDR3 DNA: TGTGCCAGCAGCTACAGGGCCTCCTACGAGCAGTACTTC

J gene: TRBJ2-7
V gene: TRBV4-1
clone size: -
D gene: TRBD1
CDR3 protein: CASSQGTGGSSYEQYF
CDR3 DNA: TGCGCCAGCAGCCAGGGGACAGGGGGAAGCTCCTACGAGCAGTACTTC

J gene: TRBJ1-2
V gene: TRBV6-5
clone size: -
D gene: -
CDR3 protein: CASSPDRSYGYTF
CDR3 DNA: TGTGCCAGCAGTCCGGACAGATCCTATGGCTACACCTTC

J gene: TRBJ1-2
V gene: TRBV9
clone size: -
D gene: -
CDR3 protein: CASSVGQGKPGYGYTF
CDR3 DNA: TGTGCCAGCAGCGTAGGTCAGGGTAAACCGGGCTATGGCTACACCTTC

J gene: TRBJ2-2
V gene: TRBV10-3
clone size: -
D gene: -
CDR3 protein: CATETAPANTGELFF
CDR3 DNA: TGTGCCACGGAGACTGCCCCGGCGAACACCGGGGAGCTGTTTTTT

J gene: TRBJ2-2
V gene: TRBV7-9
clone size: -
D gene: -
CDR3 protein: CASSSGTNTGELFF
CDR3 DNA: TGTGCCAGCAGCTCTGGGACGAACACCGGGGAGCTGTTTTTT

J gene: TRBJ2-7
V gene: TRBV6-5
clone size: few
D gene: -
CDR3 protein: CASSYGQGTYEQYF
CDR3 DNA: TGTGCCAGCAGTTACGGGCAGGGTACCTACGAGCAGTACTTC